This T cell receptor (beta chain) was recovered during a study of response to subunit inactivated influenza vaccine. The table lists this clonotype with many counts. The CDR3 runs 13 residues. J was trimmed by 7 bases and V by 5 bases; bases with no gene match: 6. Germline V CDR1 and CDR2: MNHEY, SMNVEV (reference sequence). TCRdb recomputed calls from the RT-PCR reads with MiXCR, one row per CDR3 protein. The repertoire holds about 570,000 distinct CDR3 sequences, with approximately 10% as singletons. This same sample was also part of a study on T cells expressing NK-cell markers. This second report adds: 5'RACE template switching with UMIs produced the TCR beta cDNA.

This receptor was identified in a man aged 45-65 years who received an inactivated influenza vaccine. Sequenced material: PBMCs from blood, taken on the day of vaccination. V usage is TRBV27 and J usage is TRBJ1-2; the match to TRBD1 covers 8 bases. Written as DNA, the CDR3 is TGTGCCAGCAGTCCTCAGGGGGCGGGTGGCTACACCTTC. As protein: CASSPQGAGGYTF.